This T cell receptor beta chain was profiled in a study of blood T cell repertoires in COVID-19. At the level of the study: Donors in the United States, Italy and Spain gave samples during acute or convalescent COVID-19.

The CDR3 sequence is 14 residues long. The V end lost 9 bases, the J end lost 1 base, and 15 bases lay between the germline ends. Germline V CDR1 and CDR2: LNHDA, SQIVND (reference sequence). The protocol was immunoSEQ multiplex PCR, while the TCRdb copy is restricted to in-frame clones and leaves out a portion. The sample includes under 250,000 clones, about nine tenths of them seen just once. The sequenced material came from peripheral blood. This TCR derives from a man in his sixties with acute or convalescent COVID-19. This chain uses TRBV19 with TRBJ2-5; D is possibly TRBD1 (5 bases). The CDR3 protein is CASSSDRAQETQYF. CDR3 DNA: TGTGCCAGCTCATCCGACAGAGCCCAAGAGACCCAGTACTTC.